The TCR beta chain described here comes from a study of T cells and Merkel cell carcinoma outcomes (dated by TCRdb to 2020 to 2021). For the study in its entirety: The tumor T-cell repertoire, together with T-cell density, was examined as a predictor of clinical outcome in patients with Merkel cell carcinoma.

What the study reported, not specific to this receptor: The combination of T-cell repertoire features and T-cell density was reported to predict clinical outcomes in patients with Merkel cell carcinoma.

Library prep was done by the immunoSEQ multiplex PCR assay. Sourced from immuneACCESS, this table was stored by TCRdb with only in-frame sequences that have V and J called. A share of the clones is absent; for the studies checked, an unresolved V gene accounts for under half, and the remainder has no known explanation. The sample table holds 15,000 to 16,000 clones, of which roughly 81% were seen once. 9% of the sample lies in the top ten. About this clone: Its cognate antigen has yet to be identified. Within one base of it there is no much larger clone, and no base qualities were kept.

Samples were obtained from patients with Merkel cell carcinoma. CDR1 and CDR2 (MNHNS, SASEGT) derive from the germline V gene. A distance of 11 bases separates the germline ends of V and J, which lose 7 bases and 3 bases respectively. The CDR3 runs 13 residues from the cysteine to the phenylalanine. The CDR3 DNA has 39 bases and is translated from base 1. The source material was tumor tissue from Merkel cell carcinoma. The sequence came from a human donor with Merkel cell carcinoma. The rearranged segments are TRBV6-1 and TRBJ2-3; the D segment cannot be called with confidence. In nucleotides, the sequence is TGTGCCAGCATGGGGTTGAATACAGATACGCAGTATTTT. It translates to CASMGLNTDTQYF.